This T cell receptor (beta chain) was captured in a study of cytotoxic CD8 clonotypes in ibrutinib-treated CLL. Looking at the study overall: There were 10 to 11 relapsed/refractory patients and about 14 treatment-naive patients, and roughly 18 were IGHV unmutated. Findings of the study overall: Clonality at baseline surpassed age-matched healthy donors and tracked circulating CD8+ T-cell counts.

Germline V gives CDR1 ENHRY, CDR2 SYGVKD. J lost 1 base, V lost 4 bases, and 7 bases had no gene match. This CDR3 is built from 15 residues. Repertoires were generated with immunoSEQ multiplex PCR, while TCRdb's copy carries only in-frame clones and drops some. The sample comprises over 130,000 clones, 65% to 85% of which are singletons, and less than 9% rests with the top ten. Libraries of TCR beta were made from approximately 2.2 micrograms of genomic DNA that came from cryopreserved PBMCs. This clone showed up just once. The antigen remains unidentified. This receptor was taken from a human donor with chronic lymphocytic leukemia. The J gene is TRBJ2-7, the V gene TRBV10-3; 7 bases are shared with TRBD1. Sequenced here: PBMCs, sampled after 36 months of ibrutinib treatment. The CDR3 here is CAISVTGAPSYEQYF. The CDR3 nucleotides read TGTGCCATCAGTGTAACAGGGGCCCCGTCCTACGAGCAGTACTTC.